The 7 T cell receptor beta chains below come from one sample, sequenced in a study of post-analysis software for immune sequencing data. Unique molecular identifiers tagged the TCR beta cDNA libraries. A single record per CDR3 protein comes from TCRdb applying MiXCR to the PCR reads. The sample holds roughly 400,000 distinct CDR3 sequences, approximately 42% seen once. Overall study findings and caveats: Among four to six TRBV segments more frequent in patients than controls were TRBV5-6, TRBV5-1 and TRBV20-1.

Their antigens are not known. The material sequenced was blood. The origin of the receptors is a girl aged 2 to 9 with multiple sclerosis.

This sequence joins TRBV20-1 and TRBJ2-3, with D unclear. The CDR3 length is 15 residues. V gave up 6 bases and J gave up 2 bases, with 18 bases separating them. The germline gives CDR1 DFQATT, CDR2 SNEGSKA (reference sequence). The CDR3 here is CSARARSGPTDTQYF. In DNA form, the CDR3 reads TGCAGTGCCCGGGCAAGGTCTGGCCCCACAGATACGCAGTATTTT.

The chain employs TRBV6-5 and TRBJ1-1; possibly TRBD1 for D (5 bases). Germline-derived CDR1 and CDR2 are MNHEY and SVGAGI. The CDR3 runs to 15 residues. Trimming shortened V by 1 base and J by 1 base, and 10 bases separated the two germline ends. CDR3 DNA: TGTGCCAGCAGTTACTTACCGGGGCCGAACACTGAAGCTTTCTTT. It codes for CASSYLPGPNTEAFF.

This clonotype has just a few counts. This rearrangement joins TRBV10-3 to TRBJ2-7; tentative D call: TRBD1 (5 bases). Germline V gives CDR1 ENHRY, CDR2 SYGVKD. Deletions cut 0 bases from V and 5 bases from J, with 11 bases between. The CDR3 has 14 amino acids. This CDR3 reads CAISESKGYDEQYF. The DNA for the CDR3 is TGTGCCATCAGTGAGTCGAAGGGGTACGACGAGCAGTACTTC.

The chain recombines TRBV28 with TRBJ2-5, with 7 nucleotides matching TRBD1. The CDR3 sequence is 13 residues long. V lost 6 bases to trimming and J lost 5 bases; unmatched junction nucleotides: 6. The germline V gene has CDR1 MDHEN and CDR2 SYDVKM. CDR3 coding DNA: TGTGCCAGCAGGGGAAGGGGGCGCGAGACCCAGTACTTC. It yields the protein CASRGRGRETQYF.

The chain links TRBV7-9 to TRBJ2-1; tentative D call: TRBD2 (6 bases). The CDR3 consists of 14 residues. V lost 6 bases and J 8 bases, leaving 17 bases between the germline ends. Germline V CDR1 and CDR2: SEHNR, FQNEAQ (reference sequence). The CDR3 bases are TGTGCCAGCAGACCAACGACTAGTAACCATGAGCAGTTCTTC. This gives the protein CASRPTTSNHEQFF.

This clonotype turned up a few times. The genes are TRBV4-2 and TRBJ2-3; TRBD1 matches 7 bases. Germline assignment: CDR1 LGHNA and CDR2 YNFKEQ. The CDR3 is 15 residues long. V was clipped by 4 bases and J by 3 bases; unmatched bases: 7. Here the CDR3 DNA reads TGTGCCAGCAGCCCGACAGGGTCTCTTACAGATACGCAGTATTTT. Its translation is CASSPTGSLTDTQYF.

V is TRBV12-3 or TRBV12-4 and J is TRBJ2-7; 8 bases match TRBD1. The end of the DNA is better explained by TRBJ2-4, so the J call may be wrong. The CDR3 consists of 16 residues. The CDR3 spells CASAHSGGWGKNIQYF. For the CDR3, the DNA is TGTGCCAGCGCCCACTCAGGGGGCTGGGGCAAAAACATTCAGTACTTC.